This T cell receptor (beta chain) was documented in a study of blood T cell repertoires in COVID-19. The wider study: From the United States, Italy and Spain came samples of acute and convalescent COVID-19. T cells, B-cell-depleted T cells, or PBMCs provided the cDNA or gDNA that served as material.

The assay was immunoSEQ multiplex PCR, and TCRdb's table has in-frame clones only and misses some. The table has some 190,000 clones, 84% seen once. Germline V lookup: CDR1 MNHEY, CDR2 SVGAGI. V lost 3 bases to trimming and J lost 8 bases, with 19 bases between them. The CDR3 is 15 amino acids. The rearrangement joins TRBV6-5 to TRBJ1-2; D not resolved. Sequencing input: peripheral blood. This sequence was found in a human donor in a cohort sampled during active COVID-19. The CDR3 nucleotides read TGTGCCAGCAGTTATTGGGGAGCGGAGGCTCGGGGCTACACCTTC. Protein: CASSYWGAEARGYTF.